These 25 T cell receptor beta chains came from one sample sequenced in a study of cytomegalovirus exposure and HLA in healthy donors. Both 60 Vbeta primers and 13 Jbeta primers went into the PCR. Using immunoSEQ multiplex PCR, the repertoire was profiled, and TCRdb retains in-frame clones only, with some absent. The repertoire holds 200,000 to 250,000 clones, around 80% seen once, with 0.63% in the top ten. What was sequenced was PBMCs. The source of these receptors is a man in his late teens or twenties in good health and CMV-seronegative.

This clone was recorded only once. V is TRBV4-1 and J is TRBJ2-3; TRBD2 might be the D (5 bases). V gave up 3 bases and J gave up 8 bases, with 15 bases separating them. The V gene's germline CDR1 is MGHRA and CDR2 YSYEKL. The CDR3 totals 14 residues. The CDR3 sequence: CASSQPPNAGTQYF. CDR3 nucleotides: TGCGCCAGCAGCCAGCCTCCAAACGCGGGTACGCAGTATTTT.

This clone has only one observation. The J gene is TRBJ1-2, the V gene TRBV27; 8 bases align to TRBD1. The CDR3 extends over 18 amino acids. Germline V gene lookup returns CDR1 MNHEY and CDR2 SMNVEV (reference sequence). V gave up 3 bases and J gave up 8 bases; unmatched junction bases: 20. CDR3 protein: CASSFGGTGDRLRKGYTF. The CDR3 DNA reads as TGTGCCAGCAGTTTCGGGGGGACGGGGGACAGGCTTCGGAAAGGCTACACCTTC.

The chain joins TRBV6-5 to TRBJ2-1; 10 nucleotides agree with TRBD2. The CDR3 loop spans 15 amino acids. V was pared by 5 bases and J by 5 bases, with 6 bases of the junction left unmatched. Germline loops: CDR1 MNHEY, CDR2 SVGAGI. The CDR3 region is CASSVGTSGDNEQFF. DNA of the CDR3: TGTGCCAGCAGTGTAGGAACTAGCGGGGACAATGAGCAGTTCTTC.

V is TRBV18 and J is TRBJ1-1; 7 nucleotides line up with TRBD1. Germline lookup yields CDR1 KGHSH and CDR2 LQKENI. This CDR3 spans 14 amino acids. V dropped 3 bases and J dropped 4; count of bases not matched to a gene: 5. This CDR3 reads CASSPLSGGTEAFF. DNA of the CDR3: TGTGCCAGCTCACCCCTTTCAGGGGGCACTGAAGCTTTCTTT.

This clone was seen a few times. The chain has TRBV7-2 and TRBJ2-5; 10 nucleotides agree with TRBD2. CDR1 is SGHTA, CDR2 FQGNSA, per germline. Losses at the gene ends were 5 bases for V and 5 bases for J; bases not matched to a gene: 5. The CDR3 contains 14 residues. CDR3 bases: TGTGCCAGCAGCCGAGCGGGAGGGCCGGAGACCCAGTACTTC. This translates into CASSRAGGPETQYF.

The V call is TRBV9, the J call TRBJ1-1, with 11 bases fitting TRBD1. J gave up 0 bases and V 0 bases, and 13 bases lay outside the gene matches. Germline V lookup: CDR1 SGDLS, CDR2 YYNGEE. The CDR3 sequence is 20 residues long. In DNA form, the CDR3 reads TGTGCCAGCAGCGTAGGGACAGGGGGCGGCTTCCAGAGCATGAACACTGAAGCTTTCTTT. Protein product: CASSVGTGGGFQSMNTEAFF.

In its sample, this clone is medium-sized (0.01 to 0.1%). The V and J genes are TRBV6-4 and TRBJ2-1, with 8 bases matching TRBD2. The germline V gene encodes CDR1 MRHNA and CDR2 SNTAGT. This CDR3 has 15 residues. J lost 2 bases, V lost 0 bases, and 0 bases had no gene match. CDR3 in DNA: TGTGCCAGCAGTGACTCAGCGGGAGCCTACAATGAGCAGTTCTTC. Its translation: CASSDSAGAYNEQFF.

V is TRBV2 and J is TRBJ2-5; 13 bases align to TRBD2. The better agreement between TRBJ2-7 and the DNA end casts doubt on the J call. CDR1 is SNHLY and CDR2 is FYNNEI in the germline V gene. The CDR3 runs to 19 residues. The CDR3 sequence is CASSGSPGLAGSSGYEQYF. The CDR3 DNA is TGTGCCAGCAGTGGATCTCCGGGACTAGCGGGGTCAAGCGGCTACGAGCAGTACTTC.

The rearrangement links TRBV4-1 to TRBJ1-4, with D possibly TRBD1 on 5 matching bases. Germline V gene data show CDR1 as MGHRA and CDR2 as YSYEKL. CDR3 length: 15 amino acids. The V gene lost 0 bases and the J gene lost 3 bases, with 8 bases spanning the gap. The CDR3 nucleotides are TGCGCCAGCAGCCAAGAACCAGGGCCTAATGAAAAACTGTTTTTT. It encodes CASSQEPGPNEKLFF.

The gene calls are TRBV5-4 and TRBJ2-1, with 13 bases that match TRBD2. This CDR3 has 15 residues. Germline-derived CDR1 and CDR2 are SGHNT and YYREEE (reference sequence). The J segment lost 9 bases and the V segment lost 2 bases, leaving 5 bases of the junction unmatched. CDR3 bases: TGTGCCAGCAGCTTCGGGACTAGCGGGAATGCTGAGCAGTTCTTC. It codes for CASSFGTSGNAEQFF.

This clone was observed once. The chain links TRBV6-5 to TRBJ1-1, with D possibly TRBD1 on 5 matching bases. This CDR3 spans 13 amino acids. Trimming removed 5 bases at V and 11 bases at J, with 18 bases between. Germline CDR1 MNHEY, CDR2 SVGAGI. The CDR3 bases are TGTGCCAGCAGTACCCCCGGGGGGGAGTTGGCTTTCTTT. It specifies CASSTPGGELAFF.

The V call is TRBV29-1, the J call TRBJ2-1; tentative D call: TRBD2 (5 bases). The CDR3 is 13 residues long. With 7 bases removed from V and 4 bases from J, the gap between germline ends came to 14 bases. Per germline, CDR1 SQVTM and CDR2 ANQGSEA. The CDR3 sequence: CSARTSGYNEQFF. As DNA, the CDR3 is TGCAGCGCCCGAACCAGCGGATACAATGAGCAGTTCTTC.

The V gene is TRBV2, the J gene TRBJ1-4; 9 nucleotides line up with TRBD1. CDR3 length: 15 residues. After removal of 7 bases from V and 0 bases from J, the junction contained 3 bases not matched to a gene. The V gene's germline CDR1 is SNHLY and CDR2 FYNNEI. The CDR3 is CASTGQGTTNEKLFF. The CDR3 nucleotides read TGTGCCAGCACCGGACAGGGGACAACTAATGAAAAACTGTTTTTT.

The CDR3 spells CASSYLAGGPNEQYF. The CDR3 DNA reads TGTGCCAGCAGTTATTTAGCGGGAGGGCCCAACGAGCAGTACTTC. V and J are TRBV27 and TRBJ2-5, with 11 bases lining up with TRBD2. Near its end, the DNA agrees better with TRBJ2-7, so the J call may be wrong. The CDR3 is 15 amino acids. Looked up from germline, CDR1 is MNHEY and CDR2 is SMNVEV (reference sequence).

This clone was seen a handful of times. The chain recombines TRBV6-1 with TRBJ1-2, with no clear D. The CDR3 sequence is 14 residues long. The V gene lost 0 bases and the J gene lost 2 bases, with 7 bases spanning the gap. In germline, CDR1 is MNHNS, CDR2 SASEGT. The CDR3 nucleotides read TGTGCCAGCAGTGAAGCAGGCGGAAACTATGGCTACACCTTC. Its translation: CASSEAGGNYGYTF.

The chain carries TRBV28 and TRBJ2-1, with a possible D match to TRBD2 (6 bases). V was trimmed by 6 bases and J by 15 bases, leaving 12 bases between them. The CDR3 loop spans 10 amino acids. CDR1 MDHEN and CDR2 SYDVKM come from the germline V gene. Here the CDR3 reads CASRGREVFF. The CDR3 coding sequence is TGTGCCAGCAGAGGCAGGGAGGTGTTCTTC. The complete variable domain, with remaining parts taken from reference TRBV28 and TRBJ2-1, reads DVKVTQSSRYLVKRTGEKVFLECVQDMDHENMFWYRQDPGLGLRLIYFSYDVKMKEKGDIPEGYSVSREKKERFSLILESASTNQTSMYLCASRGREVFFGPGTRLTVL.

V is TRBV19 and J is TRBJ2-7; the match to TRBD2 covers 12 bases. Germline loops: CDR1 LNHDA, CDR2 SQIVND (reference sequence). This CDR3 has 15 residues. The trim removed 1 base at V and 6 bases at J, leaving 4 bases unmatched. CDR3 DNA: TGTGCCAGTAGTATAGTATCTAGCGGGAGGGGCGAGCAGTACTTC. It codes for CASSIVSSGRGEQYF.

This clone was counted once. V is TRBV19 and J is TRBJ1-4; 7 bases line up with TRBD1. This CDR3 has 15 residues. After removal of 6 bases from V and 8 bases from J, the junction contained 12 bases not matched to a gene. The germline gives CDR1 LNHDA, CDR2 SQIVND (reference sequence). DNA of the CDR3: TGTGCCAGTAGCACTAGGGGGCGGGGGGTCGAAAAACTGTTTTTT. Protein sequence: CASSTRGRGVEKLFF. Using reference TRBV19 and TRBJ1-4 for the parts outside the CDR3, the full variable domain is DGGITQSPKYLFRKEGQNVTLSCEQNLNHDAMYWYRQDPGQGLRLIYYSQIVNDFQKGDIAEGYSVSREKKESFPLTVTSAQKNPTAFYLCASSTRGRGVEKLFFGSGTQLSVL.

The V and J genes are TRBV7-3 and TRBJ2-1; the match to TRBD2 covers 8 bases. Germline V gene lookup returns CDR1 SGHTA and CDR2 FQGTGA. V was pared by 4 bases and J by 4 bases, with 6 bases of the junction left unmatched. The CDR3 length is 15 residues. The CDR3 bases are TGTGCCAGCAGCTCCAGGTCGGGAGGGTACAATGAGCAGTTCTTC. This gives the protein CASSSRSGGYNEQFF.

This rearrangement joins TRBV6-5 to TRBJ1-6; 7 bases are a match to TRBD1. CDR1 MNHEY and CDR2 SVGAGI come from the germline V gene. There are 15 residues in the CDR3. V was clipped by 0 bases and J by 7 bases; unmatched bases: 3. For the CDR3, the DNA is TGTGCCAGCAGTTACTCGATACAGGGGAATTCACCCCTCCACTTT. It codes for CASSYSIQGNSPLHF.

With regard to this clone: A read error may account for a junction end that differs from germline. This rearrangement joins TRBV7-9 to TRBJ1-2; maybe TRBD1 (6 bases). CDR1 SEHNR and CDR2 FQNEAQ come from the germline V gene (reference sequence). The CDR3 covers 12 residues. The chain's CDR3 is CSSSTDRYGYTF. For the CDR3, the DNA is TGTTCCAGCAGCACGGACAGATATGGCTACACCTTC.

This clone is a singleton in its sample. The chain recombines TRBV19 with TRBJ1-2; D is possibly TRBD1 (5 bases). Germline V gene lookup returns CDR1 LNHDA and CDR2 SQIVND (reference sequence). Trimming shortened V by 7 bases and J by 8 bases, and 17 bases separated the two germline ends. This CDR3 comprises 13 residues. CDR3 amino acids: CASTPTAPWGYTF. The CDR3, as DNA: TGTGCCAGTACCCCGACAGCCCCTTGGGGCTACACCTTC. Based on the CDR3 plus reference TRBV19 and TRBJ1-2, the full variable domain is DGGITQSPKYLFRKEGQNVTLSCEQNLNHDAMYWYRQDPGQGLRLIYYSQIVNDFQKGDIAEGYSVSREKKESFPLTVTSAQKNPTAFYLCASTPTAPWGYTFGSGTRLTVV.

J is TRBJ2-1 and V is TRBV5-4; tentatively, D is TRBD2 (6 bases). Trimming shortened V by 1 base and J by 3 bases, and 14 bases separated the two germline ends. CDR1 SGHNT and CDR2 YYREEE come from the germline V gene (reference sequence). The CDR3 has 16 amino acids. The CDR3 DNA reads TGTGCCAGCAGCTTGAGACTGGGGGGAGACTACAATGAGCAGTTCTTC. Amino acid sequence: CASSLRLGGDYNEQFF.

This clone showed up just once. The CDR3 nucleotides read TGCGCCAGCAGCTTGGGAGGGACTAGCGGAGGTTACAATGAGCAGTTCTTC. As protein: CASSLGGTSGGYNEQFF. The V call is TRBV5-1, the J call TRBJ2-1; the match to TRBD2 covers 11 bases. V lost 0 bases to trimming and J lost 4 bases; unmatched junction nucleotides: 6. The CDR3 spans 17 residues. The germline V gene has CDR1 SGHRS and CDR2 YFSETQ.

The chain links TRBV9 to TRBJ1-3; D possibly corresponds to TRBD1 (5 bases). Between the trimmed V and J ends, which lost 4 bases and 3 bases, there was a span of 17 bases. The CDR3 is 16 residues long. Looked up from germline, CDR1 is SGDLS and CDR2 is YYNGEE. The CDR3 spells CASSSEDYRGGNTIYF. The CDR3 coding sequence is TGTGCCAGCAGCTCCGAGGATTATAGGGGTGGAAACACCATATATTTT.